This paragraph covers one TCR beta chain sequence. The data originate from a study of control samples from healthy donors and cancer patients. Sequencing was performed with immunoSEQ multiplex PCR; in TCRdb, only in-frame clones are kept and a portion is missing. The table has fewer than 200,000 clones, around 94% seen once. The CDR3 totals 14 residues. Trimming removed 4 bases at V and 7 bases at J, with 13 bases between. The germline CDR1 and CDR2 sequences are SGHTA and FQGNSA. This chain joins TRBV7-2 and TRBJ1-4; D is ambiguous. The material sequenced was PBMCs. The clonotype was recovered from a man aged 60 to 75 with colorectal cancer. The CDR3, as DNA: TGTGCCAGCAGCTCCCCAGGATGGGGTGAAAAACTGTTTTTT. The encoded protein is CASSSPGWGEKLFF.